This T cell receptor (beta chain) was identified during a study of radiotherapy plus CTLA-4 blockade in lung cancer. Study-wide points: Dynamics of early blood T cell clones, together with interferon-beta, were reportedly the best predictors of response.

Participants had chemo-refractory metastatic non-small-cell lung cancer and were treated with focal radiation plus ipilimumab CTLA-4 blockade. With regard to this clone: Its specificity is unknown.

TCRdb keeps only in-frame clones here, not all; method: immunoSEQ multiplex PCR. The data contain roughly 54,000 clones, around 80% of them singletons. The receptor was isolated from a human donor with non-small cell lung cancer who had a partial response to radiotherapy plus ipilimumab. Sequencing used peripheral blood, obtained from a patient treated with radiotherapy plus ipilimumab.

The CDR3 loop reads CASGFRGQGSNQPQHF. DNA for the CDR3: TGTGCTAGTGGTTTCCGAGGACAGGGTAGCAATCAGCCCCAGCATTTT. The genes are TRBV12-5 and TRBJ1-5, with 8 bases that match TRBD1. After removal of 3 bases from V and 0 bases from J, the junction contained 4 bases not matched to a gene. Germline CDR1 reads LGHNT; CDR2 reads FRNRAP. The CDR3 has 16 amino acids.